This record covers a single T cell receptor beta chain. CDR1 SGDLS and CDR2 YYNGEE come from the germline V gene. The CDR3 is made up of 15 amino acids. Trimming took 2 bases from V and 5 from J, leaving 13 bases between them. This sample is drawn from a study of control samples from healthy donors and cancer patients. Some clones are missing from TCRdb's copy, which holds only in-frame ones; the method was immunoSEQ multiplex PCR. The table lists 170,000 or so clones, around 92% of them singletons, with around 2% in the top ten. Material for sequencing was blood. The chain combines TRBV9 with TRBJ1-4; D remains ambiguous. The sequence was collected from a woman between 35 and 50 years old in good health. CDR3 in amino acids: CASSVSWEKNEKLFF. The DNA of the CDR3 is TGTGCCAGCAGCGTGAGTTGGGAAAAAAATGAAAAACTGTTTTTT.